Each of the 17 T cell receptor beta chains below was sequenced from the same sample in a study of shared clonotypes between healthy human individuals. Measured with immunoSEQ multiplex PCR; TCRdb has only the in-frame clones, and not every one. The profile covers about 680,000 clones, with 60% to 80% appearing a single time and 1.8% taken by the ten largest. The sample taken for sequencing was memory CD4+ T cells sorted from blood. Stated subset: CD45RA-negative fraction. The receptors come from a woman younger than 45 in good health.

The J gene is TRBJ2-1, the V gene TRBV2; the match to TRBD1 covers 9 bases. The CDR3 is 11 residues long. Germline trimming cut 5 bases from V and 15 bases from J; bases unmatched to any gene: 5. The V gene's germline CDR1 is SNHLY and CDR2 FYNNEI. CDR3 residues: CASSYRGPGFF. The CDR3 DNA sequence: TGTGCCAGCAGTTACAGGGGGCCCGGGTTCTTC.

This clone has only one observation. CDR3 DNA sequence: TGTGCCAGTAGCCCCCTTGCCTACAATGAGCAGTTCTTC. Residues: CASSPLAYNEQFF. The chain links TRBV19 to TRBJ2-1, with unresolved D. Looked up from germline, CDR1 is LNHDA and CDR2 is SQIVND (reference sequence). The CDR3 runs 13 residues. V lost 6 bases, J lost 2 bases, and 8 bases lay in between. Drawing the rest from reference TRBV19 and TRBJ2-1, the complete variable domain is DGGITQSPKYLFRKEGQNVTLSCEQNLNHDAMYWYRQDPGQGLRLIYYSQIVNDFQKGDIAEGYSVSREKKESFPLTVTSAQKNPTAFYLCASSPLAYNEQFFGPGTRLTVL.

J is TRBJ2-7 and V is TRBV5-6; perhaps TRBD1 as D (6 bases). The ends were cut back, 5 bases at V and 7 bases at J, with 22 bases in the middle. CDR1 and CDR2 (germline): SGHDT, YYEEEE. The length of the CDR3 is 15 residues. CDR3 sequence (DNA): TGTGCCAGCAGTTTAGATCTGGGACACCGCGAGGAGCAGTACTTC. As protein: CASSLDLGHREEQYF.

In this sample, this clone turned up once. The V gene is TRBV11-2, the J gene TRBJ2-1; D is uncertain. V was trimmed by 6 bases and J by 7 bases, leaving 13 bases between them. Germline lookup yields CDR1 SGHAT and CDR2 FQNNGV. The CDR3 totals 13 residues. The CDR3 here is CASSTTRGNEQFF. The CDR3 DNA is TGTGCCAGCAGTACGACCCGCGGTAATGAGCAGTTCTTC.

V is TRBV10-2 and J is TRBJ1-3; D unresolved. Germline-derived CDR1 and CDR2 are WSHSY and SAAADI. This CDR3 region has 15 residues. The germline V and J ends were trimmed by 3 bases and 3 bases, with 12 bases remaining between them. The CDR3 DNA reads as TGCGCCAGCAGTGATTCAGGAATTGGTGGAAACACCATATATTTT. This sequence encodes CASSDSGIGGNTIYF.

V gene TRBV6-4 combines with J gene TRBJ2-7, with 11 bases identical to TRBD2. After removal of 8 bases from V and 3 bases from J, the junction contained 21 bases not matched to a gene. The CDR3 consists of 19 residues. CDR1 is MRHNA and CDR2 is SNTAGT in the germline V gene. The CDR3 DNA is TGTGCCAGCCCCTCGTCTCGGACTAGCGGGTTTTATTCCTTCTACGAGCAGTACTTC. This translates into CASPSSRTSGFYSFYEQYF.

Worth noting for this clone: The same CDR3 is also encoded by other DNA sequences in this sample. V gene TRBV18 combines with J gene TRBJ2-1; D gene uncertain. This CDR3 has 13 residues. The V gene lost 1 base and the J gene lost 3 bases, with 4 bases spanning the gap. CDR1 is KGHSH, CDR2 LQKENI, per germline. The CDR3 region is CASSPQSYNEQFF. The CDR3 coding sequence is TGTGCCAGCTCACCACAGAGCTACAATGAGCAGTTCTTC.

The CDR3 nucleotides are TGTGCCAGCAGTTCGGGACAGGGAGCAACTAATGAAAAACTGTTTTTT. Encoded protein: CASSSGQGATNEKLFF. The chain uses TRBV27 and TRBJ1-4; 9 bases align to TRBD1. V lost 4 bases and J lost 0; bases outside the gene matches: 3. Germline V CDR1 and CDR2: MNHEY, SMNVEV (reference sequence). There are 16 residues in the CDR3.

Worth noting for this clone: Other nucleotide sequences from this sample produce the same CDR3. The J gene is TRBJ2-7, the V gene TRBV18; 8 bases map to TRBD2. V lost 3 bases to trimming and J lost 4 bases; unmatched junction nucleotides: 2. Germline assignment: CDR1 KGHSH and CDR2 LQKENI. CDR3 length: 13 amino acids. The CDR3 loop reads CASSPGLDYEQYF. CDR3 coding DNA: TGTGCCAGCTCACCGGGACTAGATTACGAGCAGTACTTC.

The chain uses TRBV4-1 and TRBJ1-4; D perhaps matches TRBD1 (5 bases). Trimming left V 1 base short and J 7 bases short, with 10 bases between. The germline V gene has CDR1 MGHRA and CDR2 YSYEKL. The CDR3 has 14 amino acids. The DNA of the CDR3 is TGCGCCAGCAGCCAAGTCAGGGTCGTTGAAAAACTGTTTTTT. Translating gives CASSQVRVVEKLFF.

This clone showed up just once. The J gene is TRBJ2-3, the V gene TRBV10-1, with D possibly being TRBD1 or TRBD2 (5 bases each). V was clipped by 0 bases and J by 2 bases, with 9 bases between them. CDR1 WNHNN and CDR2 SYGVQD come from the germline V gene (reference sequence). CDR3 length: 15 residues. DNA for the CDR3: TGCGCCAGCAGTGAGTCGAGGGGTTACACAGATACGCAGTATTTT. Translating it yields CASSESRGYTDTQYF.

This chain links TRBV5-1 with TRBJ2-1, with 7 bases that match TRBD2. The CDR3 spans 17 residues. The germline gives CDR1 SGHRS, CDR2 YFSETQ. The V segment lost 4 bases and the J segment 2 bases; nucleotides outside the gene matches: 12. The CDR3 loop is CASSRRTGTTTYNEQFF. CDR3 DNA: TGCGCCAGCAGCAGACGAACCGGGACTACTACCTACAATGAGCAGTTCTTC.

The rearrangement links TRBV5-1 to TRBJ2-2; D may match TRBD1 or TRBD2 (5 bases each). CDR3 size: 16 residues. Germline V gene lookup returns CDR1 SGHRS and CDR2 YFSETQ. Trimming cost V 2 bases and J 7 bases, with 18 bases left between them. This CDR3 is CASSLYGTVQNGELFF. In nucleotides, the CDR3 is TGCGCCAGCAGCTTATACGGGACGGTTCAGAACGGGGAGCTGTTTTTT. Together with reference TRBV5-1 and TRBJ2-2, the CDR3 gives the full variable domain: KAGVTQTPRYLIKTRGQQVTLSCSPISGHRSVSWYQQTPGQGLQFLFEYFSETQRNKGNFPGRFSGRQFSNSRSEMNVSTLELGDSALYLCASSLYGTVQNGELFFGEGSRLTVL.

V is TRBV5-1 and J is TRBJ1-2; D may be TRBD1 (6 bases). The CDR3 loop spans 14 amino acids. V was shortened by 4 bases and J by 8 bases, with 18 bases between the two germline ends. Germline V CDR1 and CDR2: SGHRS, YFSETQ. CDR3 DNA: TGCGCCAGCAGCGGAGGGAGGACAGCTGACGGCTACACCTTC. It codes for CASSGGRTADGYTF.

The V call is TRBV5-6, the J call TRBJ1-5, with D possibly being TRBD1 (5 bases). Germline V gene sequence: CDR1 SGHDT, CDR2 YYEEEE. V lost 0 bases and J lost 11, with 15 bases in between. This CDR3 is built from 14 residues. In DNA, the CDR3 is TGTGCCAGCAGCTTGGACAGGAGACTTAGGGCCCAGCATTTT. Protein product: CASSLDRRLRAQHF.

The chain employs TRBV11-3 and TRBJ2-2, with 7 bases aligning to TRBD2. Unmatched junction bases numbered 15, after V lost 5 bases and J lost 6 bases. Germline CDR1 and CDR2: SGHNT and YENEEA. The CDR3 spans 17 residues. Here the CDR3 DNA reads TGTGCCAGCAGCGATCAGGTCGCGGGAGTTGTGGCCGGGGAGCTGTTTTTT. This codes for CASSDQVAGVVAGELFF.

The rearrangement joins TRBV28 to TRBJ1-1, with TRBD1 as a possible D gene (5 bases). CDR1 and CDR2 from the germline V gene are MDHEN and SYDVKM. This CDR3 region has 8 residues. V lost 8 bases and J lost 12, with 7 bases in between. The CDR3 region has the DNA TGTGCCAGCGGGGGGTCTTTCTTT. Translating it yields CASGGSFF.